These 26 T cell receptor beta chains share one sample of origin, sequenced in a study of pediatric ulcerative colitis (dated by TCRdb to the late 2010s). Library preparation was by the immunoSEQ multiplex PCR assay. TCRdb stores this immuneACCESS table with in-frame sequences only. Part of the clones is absent; in the studies checked, under half of the shortfall reflects unresolved V genes, and no reason is known for the rest. The sample yields some 43,000 clones; around 81% were counted once. The ten largest account for less than 4.5% of the sample. During colonoscopy, one to two rectal pinch biopsies were obtained for research purposes. The sample was gut tissue. These receptors were taken from a girl under 18 with moderate ulcerative colitis.

The chain employs TRBV30 and TRBJ2-2, with TRBD2 as a possible D gene (7 bases). Trimming left V 6 bases short and J 2 bases short, with 19 bases between. The CDR3 length is 16 residues. Germline-derived CDR1 and CDR2 are GTSNPN and SVGIG (reference sequence). This CDR3 is CACGGGRGLNTGELFF. The CDR3 DNA is TGTGCCTGCGGGGGAGGGCGGGGGCTTAACACCGGGGAGCTGTTTTTT.

V gene TRBV28 combines with J gene TRBJ1-2; 7 positions match TRBD1. This CDR3 comprises 13 residues. The junction had 7 bases not matched to a gene; V was cut back by 4 bases and J by 8 bases. Germline-derived CDR1 and CDR2 are MDHEN and SYDVKM. The DNA of the CDR3 is TGTGCCAGCAGTTCCGGACAGGATTTGGGCTACACCTTC. As protein: CASSSGQDLGYTF.

This chain uses TRBV5-1 with TRBJ2-5, with TRBD1 matching over 9 bases. This CDR3 is 15 amino acids long. CDR1 and CDR2 (germline): SGHRS, YFSETQ. The V segment lost 4 bases and the J segment 6 bases; nucleotides outside the gene matches: 10. CDR3 DNA sequence: TGCGCCAGCAGCCTGACAGGGGGTGTGCTGAAGACCCAGTACTTC. Translation gives CASSLTGGVLKTQYF.

In nucleotides, the CDR3 is TGTGCCAGTAGCGAGATACAGACCGTTGGTGAAAAACTGTTTTTT. It yields the protein CASSEIQTVGEKLFF. This sequence joins TRBV19 and TRBJ1-4; D remains ambiguous. Germline V CDR1 and CDR2: LNHDA, SQIVND (reference sequence). CDR3 length: 15 amino acids. V was trimmed by 6 bases and J by 7 bases, leaving 18 bases between them.

The J gene is TRBJ1-2, the V gene TRBV7-9; D is unresolved. CDR1 and CDR2 (germline): SEHNR, FQNEAQ (reference sequence). Trimming took off 2 bases at V and 4 bases at J, with 14 bases between the two ends. The length of the CDR3 is 15 residues. CDR3 DNA: TGTGCCAGCAGCTTACGATCCGATGCTTTCTATGGCTACACCTTC. This codes for CASSLRSDAFYGYTF. The whole variable domain, remainder taken from reference TRBV7-9 and TRBJ1-2, is DTGVSQNPRHKITKRGQNVTFRCDPISEHNRLYWYRQTLGQGPEFLTYFQNEAQLEKSRLLSDRFSAERPKGSFSTLEIQRTEQGDSAMYLCASSLRSDAFYGYTFGSGTRLTVV.

The chain has TRBV7-9 and TRBJ2-7; D call uncertain. The germline V gene encodes CDR1 SEHNR and CDR2 FQNEAQ (reference sequence). V dropped 3 bases and J dropped 9 bases, with 15 bases sitting between them. This CDR3 region has 13 residues. The CDR3 loop reads CASSFPDPSGQYF. The CDR3 coding sequence is TGTGCCAGCAGCTTCCCCGATCCTAGTGGGCAGTACTTC.

The V gene is TRBV11-2, the J gene TRBJ2-1; D possibly corresponds to TRBD2 (6 bases). From germline, CDR1 is SGHAT and CDR2 FQNNGV. V lost 4 bases and J 1 base, leaving 8 bases between the germline ends. The CDR3 consists of 14 residues. CDR3 in amino acids: CASSWGDSYNEQFF. The DNA of the CDR3 is TGTGCCAGCAGCTGGGGGGATTCCTACAATGAGCAGTTCTTC.

The J gene is TRBJ2-5, the V gene TRBV28, with D possibly matching TRBD2 (6 bases). This CDR3 is 16 amino acids long. Trimming took off 8 bases at V and 7 bases at J, with 26 bases between the two ends. Germline-derived CDR1 and CDR2 are MDHEN and SYDVKM. The CDR3 here is CASRSLDGGYGVTQYF. CDR3 bases: TGTGCCAGCCGCTCCCTGGACGGGGGTTACGGTGTGACCCAGTACTTC.

The V call is TRBV25-1, the J call TRBJ1-6; tentative D call: TRBD1 (6 bases). Germline V CDR1 and CDR2: MGHDK, SYGVNS. The CDR3 loop spans 13 amino acids. V shed 6 bases and J shed 7 bases, with 10 bases lying between them. CDR3 in DNA: TGTGCCAGCAGAATCGGGGGCAATTCACCCCTCCACTTT. Translating gives CASRIGGNSPLHF.

This clone appeared once. The chain links TRBV9 to TRBJ1-2; possibly TRBD1 for D (5 bases). V lost 3 bases, J lost 0 bases, and 9 bases lay in between. Germline assignment: CDR1 SGDLS and CDR2 YYNGEE. This CDR3 spans 14 amino acids. The CDR3 bases are TGTGCCAGCAGCGCCGGGACCGCTAACTATGGCTACACCTTC. Its protein is CASSAGTANYGYTF.

The chain is built from TRBV4-1 and TRBJ1-1, with TRBD1 matching over 10 bases. The CDR3 is 18 amino acids. The V segment lost 4 bases and the J segment 3 bases; nucleotides outside the gene matches: 14. CDR1 is MGHRA and CDR2 is YSYEKL in the germline V gene. CDR3 in amino acids: CASSRITGTGVGDTEAFF. The CDR3 DNA is TGCGCCAGCAGCCGGATTACCGGGACAGGGGTCGGGGACACTGAAGCTTTCTTT.

The rearrangement uses TRBV29-1 and TRBJ2-3; D is ambiguous. CDR1 and CDR2 from the germline V gene are SQVTM and ANQGSEA. V lost 0 bases, J lost 6 bases, and 7 bases lay in between. CDR3 length equals 12 residues. Written as DNA, the CDR3 is TGCAGCGTTGAAGAACGGTCGGATACGCAGTATTTT. It encodes CSVEERSDTQYF.

This clone showed up just a few times. This chain connects TRBV28 to TRBJ1-2; no clear D gene. Germline V gene sequence: CDR1 MDHEN, CDR2 SYDVKM. Trimming took 6 bases from V and 8 from J, leaving 16 bases between them. The CDR3 is made up of 13 amino acids. CDR3 protein: CASSPDLLQGYTF. For the CDR3, the DNA is TGTGCCAGCAGCCCGGACCTCCTTCAGGGCTACACCTTC.

This clone has only a few counts. The genes are TRBV10-3 and TRBJ1-2; D remains ambiguous. In germline, CDR1 is ENHRY, CDR2 SYGVKD. This CDR3 spans 13 amino acids. Deletions cut 6 bases from V and 0 bases from J, with 8 bases between. The CDR3 region has the DNA TGTGCCATCAGAGACGGTCCTAACTATGGCTACACCTTC. It yields the protein CAIRDGPNYGYTF.

V usage is TRBV9 and J usage is TRBJ2-2; D ambiguous. V lost 3 bases and J lost 6, with 9 bases in between. The CDR3 length is 13 residues. Per the germline V gene, CDR1 is SGDLS and CDR2 is YYNGEE. The CDR3 protein is CASSAEKAGELFF. In nucleotides, the CDR3 is TGTGCCAGCAGCGCGGAAAAAGCCGGGGAGCTGTTTTTT. The full variable domain, rest sourced from reference TRBV9 and TRBJ2-2, is DSGVTQTPKHLITATGQRVTLRCSPRSGDLSVYWYQQSLDQGLQFLIQYYNGEERAKGNILERFSAQQFPDLHSELNLSSLELGDSALYFCASSAEKAGELFFGEGSRLTVL.

V and J are TRBV30 and TRBJ1-2, with a tentative D call TRBD1 (5 bases). The length of the CDR3 is 12 residues. The germline V and J ends were trimmed by 8 bases and 4 bases, with 14 bases remaining between them. Germline loops: CDR1 GTSNPN, CDR2 SVGIG (reference sequence). For the CDR3, the DNA is TGTGCCCAAGGGGAAAGGGCCTATGGCTACACCTTC. Its protein is CAQGERAYGYTF. The variable domain in full, completed from reference TRBV30 and TRBJ1-2, reads SQTIHQWPATLVQPVGSPLSLECTVEGTSNPNLYWYRQAAGRGLQLLFYSVGIGQISSEVPQNLSASRPQDRQFILSSKKLLLSDSGFYLCAQGERAYGYTFGSGTRLTVV.

The V and J genes are TRBV18 and TRBJ1-1, with D possibly matching TRBD1 (6 bases). Trimming took 3 bases from V and 0 from J, leaving 14 bases between them. This CDR3 has 16 amino acids. Germline values: CDR1 KGHSH, CDR2 LQKENI. CDR3 sequence: CASSPKGGRMNTEAFF. As DNA, the CDR3 is TGTGCCAGCTCACCCAAGGGGGGGCGAATGAACACTGAAGCTTTCTTT.

This sequence joins TRBV28 and TRBJ1-2, with 7 bases lining up with TRBD1. The CDR3 is 15 residues long. CDR1 and CDR2 (germline): MDHEN, SYDVKM. V trimming: 4 bases; J trimming: 7 bases; junction bases outside the gene matches: 12. The CDR3 here is CASSYRGQVLGGYTF. CDR3 coding DNA: TGTGCCAGCAGTTACCGAGGACAGGTCTTAGGTGGCTACACCTTC.

This chain links TRBV19 with TRBJ2-2; maybe TRBD1 (5 bases). CDR1 is LNHDA and CDR2 is SQIVND in the germline V gene (reference sequence). Trimming cost V 0 bases and J 5 bases, with 13 bases left between them. This CDR3 comprises 16 residues. The CDR3 protein is CASSIDWDAGTGELFF. CDR3 sequence (DNA): TGTGCCAGTAGTATAGATTGGGATGCAGGGACCGGGGAGCTGTTTTTT.

This chain links TRBV10-3 with TRBJ1-4; 7 bases match TRBD1. Germline CDR1 and CDR2: ENHRY and SYGVKD. J lost 8 bases, V lost 0 bases, and 18 bases had no gene match. The CDR3 runs 19 residues. CDR3 nucleotides: TGTGCCATCAGTGAGTCGAAGGGGGCAGGTGGGCCGGATCGCGAAAAACTGTTTTTT. Translation: CAISESKGAGGPDREKLFF.

J is TRBJ1-6 and V is TRBV4-3; 8 bases agree with TRBD1. This CDR3 has 16 amino acids. V trimming: 1 base; J trimming: 12 bases; junction bases outside the gene matches: 11. Germline lookup yields CDR1 LGHNA and CDR2 YSLEER. DNA of the CDR3: TGCGCCAGCAGCCAAGTAAGTGGGACAGGATCCTTACCCCTCCACTTT. It codes for CASSQVSGTGSLPLHF.

The chain recombines TRBV19 with TRBJ1-1; D possibly corresponds to TRBD1 (5 bases). This CDR3 comprises 14 residues. With 0 bases removed from V and 9 bases from J, the gap between germline ends came to 14 bases. CDR1 LNHDA and CDR2 SQIVND come from the germline V gene (reference sequence). DNA of the CDR3: TGTGCCAGTAGTATAGATCGCCAGGGAAGGAAAGCTTTCTTT. Its translation is CASSIDRQGRKAFF.

The rearrangement uses TRBV28 and TRBJ2-4; possibly TRBD1 for D (5 bases). The V end was cut by 6 bases, the J end by 8 bases, with 17 bases between. There are 14 residues in the CDR3. Germline V lookup: CDR1 MDHEN, CDR2 SYDVKM. CDR3 in DNA: TGTGCCAGCAGGGGTGGAAGGGGTTTGGACATTCAGTACTTC. This encodes CASRGGRGLDIQYF.

The chain carries TRBV5-4 and TRBJ2-3; D is possibly TRBD2 (5 bases). The CDR3 contains 14 residues. Trimming removed 5 bases from V and 0 bases from J, with 10 bases in between. The germline gives CDR1 SGHNT, CDR2 YYREEE (reference sequence). The CDR3 reads CASRRGGSTDTQYF. The CDR3 DNA follows: TGTGCCAGCAGGCGCGGAGGTAGCACAGATACGCAGTATTTT.

The chain employs TRBV28 and TRBJ1-5; TRBD1 matches 7 bases. V lost 9 bases to trimming and J lost 5 bases; unmatched junction nucleotides: 10. This CDR3 comprises 14 residues. Germline V gives CDR1 MDHEN, CDR2 SYDVKM. CDR3 sequence (DNA): TGTGCCAGTAAAGAGGGACAGTTTCATCAGCCCCAGCATTTT. This encodes CASKEGQFHQPQHF.

The chain recombines TRBV5-1 with TRBJ2-7; TRBD1 matches 7 bases. J gave up 2 bases and V 2 bases, and 4 bases lay outside the gene matches. This CDR3 has 14 amino acids. Germline CDR1 is SGHRS and CDR2 is YFSETQ. The CDR3 here is CASSLGTVPYEQYF. In DNA form, the CDR3 reads TGCGCCAGCAGCTTAGGGACAGTGCCCTACGAGCAGTACTTC.